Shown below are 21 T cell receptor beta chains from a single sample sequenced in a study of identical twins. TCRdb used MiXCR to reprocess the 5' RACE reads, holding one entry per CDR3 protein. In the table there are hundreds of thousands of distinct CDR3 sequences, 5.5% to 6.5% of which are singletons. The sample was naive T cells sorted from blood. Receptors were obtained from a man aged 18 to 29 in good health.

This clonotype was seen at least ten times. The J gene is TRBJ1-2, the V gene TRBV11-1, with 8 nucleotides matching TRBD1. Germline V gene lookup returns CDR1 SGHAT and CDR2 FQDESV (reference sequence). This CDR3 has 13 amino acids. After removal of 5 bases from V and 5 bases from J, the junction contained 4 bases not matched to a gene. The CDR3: CASSAGQVYGYTF. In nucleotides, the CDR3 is TGTGCCAGCAGCGCGGGACAGGTTTATGGCTACACCTTC.

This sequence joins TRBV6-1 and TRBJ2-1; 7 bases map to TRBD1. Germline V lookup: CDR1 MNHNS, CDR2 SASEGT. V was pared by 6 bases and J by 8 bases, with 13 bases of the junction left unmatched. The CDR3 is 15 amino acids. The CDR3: CASSLQGLLRDEQFF. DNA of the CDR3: TGTGCCAGCAGCCTACAGGGGCTCCTTAGGGATGAGCAGTTCTTC.

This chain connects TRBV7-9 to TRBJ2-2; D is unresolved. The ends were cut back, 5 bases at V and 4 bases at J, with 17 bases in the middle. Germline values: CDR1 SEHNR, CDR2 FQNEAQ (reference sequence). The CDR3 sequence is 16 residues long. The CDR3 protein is CASSPPLTGITGELFF. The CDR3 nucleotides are TGTGCCAGCAGCCCTCCTCTGACGGGCATCACCGGGGAGCTGTTTTTT.

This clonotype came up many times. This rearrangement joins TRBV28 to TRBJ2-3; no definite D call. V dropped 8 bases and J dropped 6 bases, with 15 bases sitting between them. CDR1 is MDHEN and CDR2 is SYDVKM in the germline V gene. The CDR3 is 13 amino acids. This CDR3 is CASGRNDLDTQYF. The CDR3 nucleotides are TGTGCCAGCGGACGGAATGATTTGGATACGCAGTATTTT. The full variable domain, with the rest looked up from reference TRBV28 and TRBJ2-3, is DVKVTQSSRYLVKRTGEKVFLECVQDMDHENMFWYRQDPGLGLRLIYFSYDVKMKEKGDIPEGYSVSREKKERFSLILESASTNQTSMYLCASGRNDLDTQYFGPGTRLTVL.

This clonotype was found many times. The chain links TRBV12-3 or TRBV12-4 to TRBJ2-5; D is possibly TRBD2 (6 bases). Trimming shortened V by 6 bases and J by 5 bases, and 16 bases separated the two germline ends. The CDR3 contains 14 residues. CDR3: CASRTIGTGETQYF. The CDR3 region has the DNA TGTGCCAGCAGGACAATTGGGACTGGGGAGACCCAGTACTTC.

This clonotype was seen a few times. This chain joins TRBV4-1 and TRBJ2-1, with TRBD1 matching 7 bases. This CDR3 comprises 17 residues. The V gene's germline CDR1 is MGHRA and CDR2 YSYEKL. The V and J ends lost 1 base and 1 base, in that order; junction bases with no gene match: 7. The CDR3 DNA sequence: TGCGCCAGCAGCCAAGTACCGGGACAGAGGTCCTACAATGAGCAGTTCTTC. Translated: CASSQVPGQRSYNEQFF.

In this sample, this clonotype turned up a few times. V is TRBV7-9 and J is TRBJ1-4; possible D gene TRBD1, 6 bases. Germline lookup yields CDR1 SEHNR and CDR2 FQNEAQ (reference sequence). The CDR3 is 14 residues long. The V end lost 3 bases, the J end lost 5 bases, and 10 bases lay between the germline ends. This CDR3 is CASSFPDRNEKLFF. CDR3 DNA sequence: TGTGCCAGCAGCTTTCCCGACAGGAATGAAAAACTGTTTTTT.

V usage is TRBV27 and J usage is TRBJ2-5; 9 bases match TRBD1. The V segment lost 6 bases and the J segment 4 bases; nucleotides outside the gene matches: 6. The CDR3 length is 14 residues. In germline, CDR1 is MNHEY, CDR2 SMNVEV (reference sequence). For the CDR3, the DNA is TGTGCCAGCAGCCCCGGGACAGGGTCAGAGACCCAGTACTTC. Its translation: CASSPGTGSETQYF.

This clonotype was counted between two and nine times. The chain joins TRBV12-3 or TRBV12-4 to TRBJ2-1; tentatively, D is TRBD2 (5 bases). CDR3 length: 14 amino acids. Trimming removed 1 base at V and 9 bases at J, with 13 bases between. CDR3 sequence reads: CASSLVLAPFEQFF. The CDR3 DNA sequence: TGTGCCAGCAGTTTAGTTCTAGCCCCATTTGAGCAGTTCTTC.

CDR3 sequence reads: CASSAPGPLINLFF. The CDR3, as DNA: TGTGCCAGCAGCGCCCCGGGACCGCTAATAAATCTGTTTTTT. This chain joins TRBV7-9 and TRBJ1-4; D possibly corresponds to TRBD1 (5 bases). The CDR3 is 14 residues long. Germline loops: CDR1 SEHNR, CDR2 FQNEAQ (reference sequence). Trimming pared 5 bases from V and 14 bases from J, leaving 21 bases between.

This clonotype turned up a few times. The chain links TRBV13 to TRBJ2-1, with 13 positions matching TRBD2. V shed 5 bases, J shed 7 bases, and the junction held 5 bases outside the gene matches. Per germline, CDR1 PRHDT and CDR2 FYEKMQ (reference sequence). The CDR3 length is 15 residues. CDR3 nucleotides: TGTGCCAGCAGCCCGGGACTAGCGGGAAAGAATGAGCAGTTCTTC. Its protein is CASSPGLAGKNEQFF.

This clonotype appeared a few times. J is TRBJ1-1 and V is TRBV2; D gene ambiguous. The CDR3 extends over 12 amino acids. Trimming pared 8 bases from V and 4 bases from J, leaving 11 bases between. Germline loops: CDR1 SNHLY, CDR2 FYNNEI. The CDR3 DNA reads TGTGCCAGCGGGGTACCTAGCACTGAAGCTTTCTTT. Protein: CASGVPSTEAFF.

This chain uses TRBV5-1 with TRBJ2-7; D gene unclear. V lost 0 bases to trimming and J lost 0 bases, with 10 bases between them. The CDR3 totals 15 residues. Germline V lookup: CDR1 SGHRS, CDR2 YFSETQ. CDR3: CASSLGQTVSYEQYV. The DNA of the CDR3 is TGCGCCAGCAGCTTGGGGCAGACCGTCTCCTACGAGCAGTACGTC.

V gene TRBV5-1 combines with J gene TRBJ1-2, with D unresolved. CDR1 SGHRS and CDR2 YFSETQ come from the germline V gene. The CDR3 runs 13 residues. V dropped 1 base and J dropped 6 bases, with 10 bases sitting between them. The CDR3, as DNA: TGCGCCAGCAGCTTGCAAACCCGGGATGGCTACACCTTC. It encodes CASSLQTRDGYTF.

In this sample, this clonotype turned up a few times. The CDR3 reads CASSLFGLGSGNTIYF. The CDR3 nucleotides read TGCGCCAGCAGCTTGTTCGGGTTGGGCTCTGGAAACACCATATATTTT. The J gene is TRBJ1-3, the V gene TRBV5-1; D is unclear. The germline V gene has CDR1 SGHRS and CDR2 YFSETQ. This CDR3 comprises 16 residues. Deletions cut 1 base from V and 0 bases from J, with 11 bases between.

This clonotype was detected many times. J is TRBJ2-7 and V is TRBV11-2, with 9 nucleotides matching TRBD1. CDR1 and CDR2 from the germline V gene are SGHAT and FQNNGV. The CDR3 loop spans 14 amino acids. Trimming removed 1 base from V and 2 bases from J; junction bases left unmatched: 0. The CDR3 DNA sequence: TGTGCCAGCAGCTTAGGGACAGGGGCCTACGAGCAGTACGTC. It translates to CASSLGTGAYEQYV.

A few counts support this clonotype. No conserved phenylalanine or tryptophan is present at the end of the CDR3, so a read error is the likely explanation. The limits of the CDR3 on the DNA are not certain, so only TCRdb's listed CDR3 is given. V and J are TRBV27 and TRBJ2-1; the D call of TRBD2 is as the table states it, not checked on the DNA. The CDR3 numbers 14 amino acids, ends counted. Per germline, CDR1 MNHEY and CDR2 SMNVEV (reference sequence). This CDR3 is CASSLLASGALPSV.

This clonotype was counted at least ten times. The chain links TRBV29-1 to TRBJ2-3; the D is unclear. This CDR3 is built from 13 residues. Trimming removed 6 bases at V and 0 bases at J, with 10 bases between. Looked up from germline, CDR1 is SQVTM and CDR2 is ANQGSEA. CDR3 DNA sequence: TGCAGCGTCTTCCTTACAAGCACAGATACGCAGTATTTT. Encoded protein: CSVFLTSTDTQYF.

As DNA, the CDR3 is TGCAGCGTTGCCCTACGGACAGGGGGCTACGAGCAGTACTTC. The encoded protein is CSVALRTGGYEQYF. V and J are TRBV29-1 and TRBJ2-7, with 10 bases identical to TRBD1. CDR1 and CDR2 (germline): SQVTM, ANQGSEA. With 4 bases clipped from V and 3 bases from J, the junction kept 6 bases outside the gene matches. The CDR3 totals 14 residues.

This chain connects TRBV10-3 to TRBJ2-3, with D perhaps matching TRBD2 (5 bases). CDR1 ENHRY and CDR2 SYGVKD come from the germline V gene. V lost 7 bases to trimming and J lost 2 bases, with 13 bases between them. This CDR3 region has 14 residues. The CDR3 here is CAITSEGDTDTQYF. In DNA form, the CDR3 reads TGTGCCATCACATCAGAGGGAGACACAGATACGCAGTATTTT.

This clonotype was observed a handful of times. CDR3 sequence (DNA): TGTGCCAGTAGTATACCGGGACAGAATTATAATTCACCCCTCCACTTT. This translates into CASSIPGQNYNSPLHF. V gene TRBV19 combines with J gene TRBJ1-6; 7 bases match TRBD1. Germline V gene sequence: CDR1 LNHDA, CDR2 SQIVND (reference sequence). With V trimmed by 2 bases and J by 4 bases, 5 bases remained unmatched. CDR3 length: 16 amino acids.